A single sample is the source of the 14 T cell receptor beta chains below, sequenced in a study of T cell changes during pregnancy in multiple sclerosis. Sequencing was performed with immunoSEQ multiplex PCR; in TCRdb, only in-frame clones are kept and a portion is missing. This sample yields 30,000 to 35,000 clones, of which approximately 90% are seen a single time; roughly 10% belongs to the top ten. The specimen was CD8+ T cells from peripheral blood mononuclear cells, collected before pregnancy. The receptor set was obtained from a female donor with multiple sclerosis, enrolled in a pregnancy study.

This chain connects TRBV6-1 to TRBJ1-4; 7 bases align to TRBD1. The CDR3 length is 14 residues. V gave up 7 bases and J gave up 8 bases; unmatched junction bases: 10. Germline V gene lookup returns CDR1 MNHNS and CDR2 SASEGT. The CDR3 sequence: CASTLGDRREKLFF. CDR3 nucleotides: TGTGCCAGCACTCTGGGGGACAGAAGGGAAAAACTGTTTTTT.

This chain joins TRBV2 and TRBJ1-2; D call uncertain. CDR1 is SNHLY, CDR2 FYNNEI, per germline. V lost 1 base and J 6 bases, leaving 9 bases between the germline ends. The CDR3 is 13 residues long. The DNA of the CDR3 is TGTGCCAGCAGTGAAGGGGCGCTTAATGGCTACACCTTC. Translation gives CASSEGALNGYTF.

The chain uses TRBV6-1 and TRBJ1-5; TRBD1 aligns across 8 bases. Germline CDR1 reads MNHNS; CDR2 reads SASEGT. V trimming: 6 bases; J trimming: 6 bases; junction bases outside the gene matches: 10. This CDR3 region has 15 residues. The CDR3 loop is CASSASTGGSQPQHF. In DNA, the CDR3 is TGTGCCAGCAGCGCTTCCACAGGGGGGAGTCAGCCCCAGCATTTT.

The chain is built from TRBV7-9 and TRBJ2-7, with TRBD1 as a possible D gene (6 bases). V shed 4 bases and J shed 4 bases, with 14 bases lying between them. Germline assignment: CDR1 SEHNR and CDR2 FQNEAQ (reference sequence). The CDR3 loop spans 14 amino acids. CDR3 bases: TGTGCCAGCAGCTCCGCTTGGACAGAATACGAGCAGTACTTC. As protein: CASSSAWTEYEQYF. The full variable domain, with the rest looked up from reference TRBV7-9 and TRBJ2-7, is DTGVSQNPRHKITKRGQNVTFRCDPISEHNRLYWYRQTLGQGPEFLTYFQNEAQLEKSRLLSDRFSAERPKGSFSTLEIQRTEQGDSAMYLCASSSAWTEYEQYFGPGTRLTVT.

The CDR3 DNA reads as TGCAGCGTGGACCAGCGGGAGGGCCACCGAGAGACCCAGTACTTC. This codes for CSVDQREGHRETQYF. This sequence joins TRBV29-1 and TRBJ2-5; 10 positions match TRBD2. This CDR3 has 15 residues. V was pared by 6 bases and J by 4 bases, with 11 bases of the junction left unmatched. Germline V lookup: CDR1 SQVTM, CDR2 ANQGSEA.

The chain couples TRBV27 to TRBJ1-5, with D possibly matching TRBD1 (5 bases). The CDR3 loop spans 15 amino acids. The ends were cut back, 2 bases at V and 4 bases at J, with 12 bases in the middle. The germline CDR1 and CDR2 sequences are MNHEY and SMNVEV (reference sequence). CDR3 amino acids: CASSLGALANQPQHF. The CDR3, as DNA: TGTGCCAGCAGTTTAGGGGCACTAGCGAATCAGCCCCAGCATTTT.

This chain links TRBV6-6 with TRBJ2-5; the D gene is possibly TRBD1 (6 bases). The ends were cut back, 9 bases at V and 1 base at J, with 12 bases in the middle. This CDR3 has 13 amino acids. CDR1 and CDR2 (germline): MNHNY, SVGAGI (reference sequence). DNA of the CDR3: TGTGCCAGTACAAACAGGGCCCAAGAGACCCAGTACTTC. Translated: CASTNRAQETQYF.

Only a few counts were recorded for this clone. The chain couples TRBV27 to TRBJ2-1; TRBD1 matches at 9 bases. CDR3 length: 18 amino acids. V trimming: 6 bases; J trimming: 3 bases; junction bases outside the gene matches: 15. Germline CDR1 and CDR2: MNHEY and SMNVEV (reference sequence). The chain's CDR3 is CASSPLTGTGFFYNEQFF. In DNA, the CDR3 is TGTGCCAGCAGCCCCCTAACCGGGACAGGGTTTTTCTACAATGAGCAGTTCTTC.

The rearrangement links TRBV19 to TRBJ1-4, with TRBD1 matching over 10 bases. This CDR3 comprises 15 residues. The germline gives CDR1 LNHDA, CDR2 SQIVND (reference sequence). J lost 5 bases, V lost 7 bases, and 7 bases had no gene match. In nucleotides, the CDR3 is TGTGCCAGTAATCCCCTGGGACAGGGGAATGAAAAACTGTTTTTT. Translated: CASNPLGQGNEKLFF.

The chain is built from TRBV7-2 and TRBJ2-1; 14 nucleotides align to TRBD2. Germline trimming cut 3 bases from V and 10 bases from J; bases unmatched to any gene: 5. Germline V gene sequence: CDR1 SGHTA, CDR2 FQGNSA. The CDR3 is 15 residues long. The CDR3 sequence: CASSLTSGGAREQFF. CDR3 in DNA: TGTGCCAGCAGCTTGACTAGCGGGGGGGCCCGAGAGCAGTTCTTC.

This chain uses TRBV27 with TRBJ1-1; TRBD1 matches at 9 bases. The CDR3 runs 12 residues. The germline V gene encodes CDR1 MNHEY and CDR2 SMNVEV (reference sequence). After removal of 4 bases from V and 8 bases from J, the junction contained 2 bases not matched to a gene. CDR3: CASSWTGAEAFF. CDR3 nucleotide sequence: TGTGCCAGCAGTTGGACAGGGGCCGAAGCTTTCTTT.

This chain uses TRBV18 with TRBJ1-1; TRBD1 aligns across 10 bases. The germline V gene has CDR1 KGHSH and CDR2 LQKENI. J was trimmed by 0 bases and V by 2 bases; bases with no gene match: 3. The CDR3 is 16 residues long. CDR3 region: CASSPADRGVNTEAFF. The CDR3 nucleotides are TGTGCCAGCTCACCAGCGGACAGGGGGGTGAACACTGAAGCTTTCTTT.

The chain uses TRBV27 and TRBJ2-7; D may be TRBD2 (5 bases). There are 11 residues in the CDR3. Germline V gives CDR1 MNHEY, CDR2 SMNVEV (reference sequence). With 9 bases removed from V and 6 bases from J, the gap between germline ends came to 12 bases. The CDR3 sequence: CASFDGGEQYF. The CDR3 DNA sequence: TGTGCCAGTTTTGACGGAGGCGAGCAGTACTTC.

The V gene is TRBV7-9, the J gene TRBJ2-7; D perhaps matches TRBD1 (5 bases). Germline V gene lookup returns CDR1 SEHNR and CDR2 FQNEAQ (reference sequence). There are 11 residues in the CDR3. Trimming took 4 bases from V and 6 from J, leaving 7 bases between them. This CDR3 is CASSSGFEQYF. CDR3 coding DNA: TGTGCCAGCAGCTCAGGGTTCGAGCAGTACTTC.